Shown below are 21 T cell receptor beta chains from a single sample sequenced in a study of blood T cell repertoires in COVID-19 (TCRdb year 2020). The library came from the immunoSEQ multiplex PCR assay. As stored in TCRdb, this immuneACCESS dataset retains in-frame rearrangements with V and J assigned. A fraction of the clones does not appear; measured against another copy, unresolved V genes explain less than half of the discrepancy, and the remainder lacks a known reason. Across this sample there are approximately 97,000 clones, with less than 95% seen only once. Clones ranked in the top ten supply 1.5% to 2% of the sample. The sample taken for sequencing was peripheral blood. The source of these receptors is a man in his sixties with acute or convalescent COVID-19.

The chain combines TRBV5-1 with TRBJ2-5, with TRBD2 identical over 7 bases. CDR3 length: 16 residues. Germline CDR1 is SGHRS and CDR2 is YFSETQ. V dropped 1 base and J dropped 3; count of bases not matched to a gene: 9. CDR3 residues: CASSLFGGGGEETQYF. The CDR3 DNA reads TGCGCCAGCAGCTTGTTTGGCGGGGGAGGAGAAGAGACCCAGTACTTC.

The CDR3 sequence is CATSRDSYEQYF. CDR3 sequence (DNA): TGTGCCACCAGCCGGGACTCGTACGAGCAGTACTTC. The V call is TRBV15, the J call TRBJ2-7; D perhaps matches TRBD2 (6 bases). V lost 5 bases to trimming and J lost 4 bases, with 9 bases between them. The germline V gene encodes CDR1 LNHNV and CDR2 YYDKDF (reference sequence). The CDR3 has 12 amino acids.

V and J are TRBV11-2 and TRBJ2-7; 8 nucleotides line up with TRBD1. V shed 1 base and J 3 bases; nucleotides not matched to a gene: 8. The CDR3 has 16 residues. Per germline, CDR1 SGHAT and CDR2 FQNNGV. DNA for the CDR3: TGTGCCAGCAGCTTAGCGGGACAGGAGATACACTACGAGCAGTACTTC. This sequence encodes CASSLAGQEIHYEQYF.

The rearrangement links TRBV5-1 to TRBJ2-7; 14 nucleotides line up with TRBD2. CDR1 is SGHRS, CDR2 YFSETQ, per germline. The CDR3 covers 18 residues. V was clipped by 5 bases and J by 0 bases; unmatched bases: 10. DNA of the CDR3: TGCGCCAGCAGAGGAGTGACTAGCGGGGGGGTGAGCTCCTACGAGCAGTACGTC. It translates to CASRGVTSGGVSSYEQYV.

The chain couples TRBV9 to TRBJ1-1; perhaps TRBD1 as D (5 bases). The V gene's germline CDR1 is SGDLS and CDR2 YYNGEE. The CDR3 spans 14 residues. The V gene lost 0 bases and the J gene lost 4 bases, with 10 bases spanning the gap. CDR3 nucleotide sequence: TGTGCCAGCAGCGTAGTTGGGGGGGGCACTGAAGCTTTCTTT. Translating gives CASSVVGGGTEAFF.

The chain uses TRBV5-1 and TRBJ1-1; D gene uncertain. Germline loops: CDR1 SGHRS, CDR2 YFSETQ. CDR3 length: 16 amino acids. Trimming removed 0 bases at V and 6 bases at J, with 18 bases between. The CDR3 loop reads CASSLVGRRGGPEAFF. The DNA of the CDR3 is TGCGCCAGCAGCTTGGTAGGACGCCGGGGAGGCCCTGAAGCTTTCTTT.

This clone showed up just a few times. This chain links TRBV19 with TRBJ1-1; possible D gene TRBD1, 5 bases. V lost 4 bases and J 2 bases, leaving 8 bases between the germline ends. The germline CDR1 and CDR2 sequences are LNHDA and SQIVND (reference sequence). The CDR3 length is 13 residues. The DNA of the CDR3 is TGTGCCAGTAGTAGTCAGGGCAACACTGAAGCTTTCTTT. This sequence encodes CASSSQGNTEAFF.

The CDR3 DNA is TGTGCCAGCAGCCAAGATAGCAGCTCTGGAAACACCATATATTTT. It specifies CASSQDSSSGNTIYF. V usage is TRBV3-1 (or the pseudogene TRBV3-2) and J usage is TRBJ1-3; D not resolved. The V end lost 0 bases, the J end lost 0 bases, and 6 bases lay between the germline ends. Germline CDR1 reads LGHDT; CDR2 reads YNNKEL (reference sequence). The CDR3 loop spans 15 amino acids.

The genes are TRBV6-5 and TRBJ1-5; D not certain. The CDR3 has 14 amino acids. Germline CDR1 is MNHEY and CDR2 is SVGAGI. The germline V and J ends were trimmed by 8 bases and 0 bases, with 11 bases remaining between them. The DNA of the CDR3 is TGTGCCAGCGGGGAGTCTAATAGCAATCAGCCCCAGCATTTT. This encodes CASGESNSNQPQHF.

The rearrangement uses TRBV2 and TRBJ1-2; a possible D gene is TRBD1 (5 bases). The ends were cut back, 2 bases at V and 4 bases at J, with 14 bases in the middle. CDR1 and CDR2 (germline): SNHLY, FYNNEI. This CDR3 has 15 residues. The CDR3 loop is CASSEWGGRTYGYTF. In DNA, the CDR3 is TGTGCCAGCAGTGAATGGGGGGGACGGACCTATGGCTACACCTTC.

The chain has TRBV2 and TRBJ2-2, with D maybe TRBD1 (6 bases). V was pared by 7 bases and J by 2 bases, with 14 bases between. From germline, CDR1 is SNHLY and CDR2 FYNNEI. The CDR3 has 15 amino acids. CDR3 sequence reads: CASIGRGGNTGELFF. The DNA of the CDR3 is TGTGCCAGCATAGGCAGGGGCGGTAACACCGGGGAGCTGTTTTTT.

This chain uses TRBV6-5 with TRBJ1-5; 9 bases map to TRBD1. This CDR3 spans 14 amino acids. Germline V CDR1 and CDR2: MNHEY, SVGAGI. V dropped 4 bases and J dropped 5; count of bases not matched to a gene: 3. In DNA form, the CDR3 reads TGTGCCAGCAGTTCCCGACAGGGGGATCAGCCCCAGCATTTT. It encodes CASSSRQGDQPQHF.

The CDR3 nucleotides read TGTGCCAGCAGCCTTCCAGGGGAGACCTACGAGCAGTACTTC. The encoded protein is CASSLPGETYEQYF. The genes are TRBV14 and TRBJ2-7; weak D call: TRBD1 (6 bases). CDR1 and CDR2 (germline): SGHDN, FVKESK. Trimming stripped 4 bases from V and 2 bases from J, with 12 bases between. This CDR3 is built from 14 residues.

J is TRBJ2-7 and V is TRBV5-4, with 8 positions matching TRBD2. The CDR3 runs to 15 residues. V gave up 0 bases and J gave up 2 bases; unmatched junction bases: 4. CDR1 and CDR2 from the germline V gene are SGHNT and YYREEE (reference sequence). CDR3 DNA sequence: TGTGCCAGCAGCTTGGGGGGCGGGGGGCCCTACGAGCAGTACTTC. This gives the protein CASSLGGGGPYEQYF.

V usage is TRBV27 and J usage is TRBJ1-2; a possible D gene is TRBD1 (5 bases). Germline CDR1 MNHEY, CDR2 SMNVEV (reference sequence). Trimming shortened V by 2 bases and J by 4 bases, and 14 bases separated the two germline ends. This CDR3 is built from 15 residues. CDR3 DNA: TGTGCCAGCAGTTTAGTGGCAGGGAACGGCTATGGCTACACCTTC. Translation gives CASSLVAGNGYGYTF.

The chain combines TRBV12-3 or TRBV12-4 with TRBJ1-3; 11 bases are a match to TRBD1. V trimming: 5 bases; J trimming: 16 bases; junction bases outside the gene matches: 10. This CDR3 has 13 residues. CDR3 bases: TGTGCCAGCAGTCTTGGGACAGGGGGGGAATGGTATTTT. Protein product: CASSLGTGGEWYF.

This chain connects TRBV10-3 to TRBJ1-6; 10 nucleotides line up with TRBD1. The V gene end was trimmed by 6 bases and the J gene end by 4 bases; junction bases not matched to a gene: 6. The CDR3 contains 16 residues. CDR1 and CDR2 (germline): ENHRY, SYGVKD. The CDR3 sequence is CAISPTGGGYNSPLHF. CDR3 coding DNA: TGTGCCATCAGCCCGACAGGGGGCGGTTATAATTCACCCCTCCACTTT.

This clone was counted a single time. The V gene is TRBV4-1, the J gene TRBJ1-5, with 8 bases lining up with TRBD1. The CDR3 runs 16 residues. Per germline, CDR1 MGHRA and CDR2 YSYEKL. V gave up 5 bases and J gave up 4 bases; unmatched junction bases: 10. CDR3 in amino acids: CASSGRQGIDNQPQHF. In nucleotides, the CDR3 is TGCGCCAGCAGCGGCCGACAGGGGATTGATAATCAGCCCCAGCATTTT.

The V call is TRBV7-2, the J call TRBJ1-2; 7 positions agree with TRBD1. This CDR3 spans 16 amino acids. V was pared by 4 bases and J by 6 bases, with 14 bases of the junction left unmatched. Germline V gene sequence: CDR1 SGHTA, CDR2 FQGNSA. Here the CDR3 reads CASSSDRDSSLHGYTF. The CDR3 DNA sequence: TGTGCCAGCAGCTCCGATCGGGACAGCTCTCTACATGGCTACACCTTC. Looking up the rest from reference TRBV7-2 and TRBJ1-2 gives the full variable domain: GAGVSQSPSNKVTEKGKDVELRCDPISGHTALYWYRQSLGQGLEFLIYFQGNSAPDKSGLPSDRFSAERTGGSVSTLTIQRTQQEDSAVYLCASSSDRDSSLHGYTFGSGTRLTVV.

The rearrangement links TRBV5-8 to TRBJ2-1; 9 bases match TRBD1. The CDR3 runs 15 residues. Germline assignment: CDR1 SGHTS and CDR2 YDEGEE. Trimming took 1 base from V and 9 from J; bases not matched to a gene: 8. CDR3 in DNA: TGTGCCAGCAGCTTGCCCGGGACAGGGTCTATTGAGCAGTTCTTC. This sequence encodes CASSLPGTGSIEQFF.

The gene calls are TRBV3-1 (or the pseudogene TRBV3-2) and TRBJ2-2; 7 nucleotides match TRBD2. Germline lookup yields CDR1 LGHDT and CDR2 YNNKEL (reference sequence). Germline trimming cut 4 bases from V and 0 bases from J; bases unmatched to any gene: 11. The CDR3 is 18 amino acids. The CDR3 loop reads CASSPTGLRGTNTGELFF. CDR3 bases: TGTGCCAGCAGCCCTACCGGGCTGCGGGGGACGAACACCGGGGAGCTGTTTTTT.